Listed here is a single TCR beta chain. The target antigen is unknown. cDNA was made from roughly 470 ng RNA using alpha and beta constant primers. Each of the alpha and beta chains got its own library through chain-specific third strand synthesis with indices. All rearrangements within a chain used one primer pair; cDNA molecules carried barcodes. A short first PCR added P5 and P7 adapter elements and a second index. One entry per CDR3 protein results from TCRdb running MiXCR on the 5' RACE reads. The table records some 20,000 distinct CDR3 sequences, 9.5% to 15% of them present only once. This sample is drawn from a study of HIV-infected patients and healthy controls. The germline gives CDR1 SGHVS, CDR2 FQNEAQ. Trimming removed 5 bases at V and 5 bases at J, with 13 bases between. The CDR3 has 13 amino acids. No cell fractionation was done, so the repertoire covers all unsorted peripheral blood T cells.

The study's findings and limits: MAIT alpha-chain CDR3s were frequent in healthy controls, depleted in HIV+. Significantly higher mean Gini indices appeared in HIV-infected repertoires, possibly reflecting oligoclonality.

J is TRBJ2-7 and V is TRBV7-8, with a tentative D call TRBD1 (5 bases). The sequence came from an adult in good health. Sequenced: blood. The CDR3 DNA sequence: TGTGCCAGCAGCCCCCCTAAACAGGACGAGCAGTACTTC. The encoded protein is CASSPPKQDEQYF. Filled out from reference TRBV7-8 and TRBJ2-7, the complete variable domain reads GAGVSQSPRYKVAKRGQDVALRCDPISGHVSLFWYQQALGQGPEFLTYFQNEAQLDKSGLPSDRFFAERPEGSVSTLKIQRTQQEDSAVYLCASSPPKQDEQYFGPGTRLTVT.